The rows below give T cell receptor beta chains drawn from one sample of a study of blood T cell repertoires in COVID-19. Measured with immunoSEQ multiplex PCR; TCRdb has only the in-frame clones, and not every one. The table has almost 200,000 clones, around four fifths seen once; the top ten hold 0.85% to 0.95%. Sequenced: peripheral blood. The receptors here all came from a man aged 55 to 69 with COVID-19, enrolled during active disease. CDR3s include the opening cysteine and the closing phenylalanine or tryptophan. A D gene is named only where the DNA matches it firmly. Some rows have no size entry. The others give once, few or many, or a class for an expanded clone.

CDR3nt	CDR3aa	d_gene	abundance	j_gene	v_gene
TGTGCCAGTTATGCACGTGCCGCGGAAGGCTACACCTTC	CASYARAAEGYTF	-	-	TRBJ1-2	TRBV19
TGCGCCAGCAGCTTGATGTCGGGAGACGGGGAGCTGTTTTTT	CASSLMSGDGELFF	-	-	TRBJ2-2	TRBV5-1
TGTGCCAGTACCTACCTTCGACAGGGGGGGAACACTGAAGCTTTCTTT	CASTYLRQGGNTEAFF	TRBD1	-	TRBJ1-1	TRBV19
TGTGCCAGCTCCGCGACAGGGGGCGAAGCTGAAGCTTTCTTT	CASSATGGEAEAFF	TRBD1	-	TRBJ1-1	TRBV18
TGTGCCAGCAGTGAAGGACCCCAGGGAGCTTTCTTT	CASSEGPQGAFF	-	few	TRBJ1-1	TRBV6-1
TGTGCCAGCAGTGAACAGGCGTCATATGGCTACACCTTC	CASSEQASYGYTF	-	-	TRBJ1-2	TRBV6-1
TGTGCCAGCAGTTTTCTCAGGGCAATGGAGACTGAAGCTTTCTTT	CASSFLRAMETEAFF	-	-	TRBJ1-1	TRBV28
TGTGCCAGCAGTTTGCAGGGGCTTAATGAAAAACTGTTTTTT	CASSLQGLNEKLFF	-	once	TRBJ1-4	TRBV27
TGTGCCAGCAGCCCAGGGAAGGCAAAAGAGACCCAGTACTTC	CASSPGKAKETQYF	-	-	TRBJ2-5	TRBV7-2
TGCGCCAGCAGCCCAGGGGACAGGGATGGCCAGCCCCAGCATTTT	CASSPGDRDGQPQHF	TRBD1	-	TRBJ1-5	TRBV4-1
TGCGCCAGTAGCTCGGAGGGGGGGAAAGAGACCCAGTACTTC	CASSSEGGKETQYF	-	-	TRBJ2-5	TRBV5-1
TGTGCCAGCAGCTCGGGACAGGGCAAGGTTGAAAAACTGTTTTTT	CASSSGQGKVEKLFF	TRBD1	once	TRBJ1-4	TRBV5-4
TGCAGTGCCGCCGGACAGTATGGCTACACCTTC	CSAAGQYGYTF	-	-	TRBJ1-2	TRBV20-1